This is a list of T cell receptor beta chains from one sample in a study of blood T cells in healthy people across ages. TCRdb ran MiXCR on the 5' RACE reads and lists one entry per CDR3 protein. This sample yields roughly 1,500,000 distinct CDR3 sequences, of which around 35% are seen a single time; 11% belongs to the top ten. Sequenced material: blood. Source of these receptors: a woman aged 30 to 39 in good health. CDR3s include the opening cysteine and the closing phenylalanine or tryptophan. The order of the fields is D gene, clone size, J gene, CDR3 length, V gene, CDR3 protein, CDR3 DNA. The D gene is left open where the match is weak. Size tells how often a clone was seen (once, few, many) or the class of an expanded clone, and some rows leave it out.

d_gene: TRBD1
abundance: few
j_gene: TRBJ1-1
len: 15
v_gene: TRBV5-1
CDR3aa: CASTKSGQGVAEAFF
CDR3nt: TGCGCCAGTACTAAGTCGGGACAGGGGGTGGCTGAAGCTTTCTTT

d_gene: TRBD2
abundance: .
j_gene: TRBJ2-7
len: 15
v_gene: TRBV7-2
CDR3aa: CASSEMSGKVHEQYF
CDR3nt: TGTGCCAGCAGCGAGATGAGCGGGAAGGTCCACGAGCAGTACTTC

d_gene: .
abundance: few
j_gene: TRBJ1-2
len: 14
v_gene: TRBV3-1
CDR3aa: CASSQGRVGYGYTF
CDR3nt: TGTGCCAGCAGCCAAGGGAGGGTTGGGTATGGCTACACCTTC

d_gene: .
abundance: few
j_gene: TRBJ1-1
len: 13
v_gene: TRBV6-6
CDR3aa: CASSSGMGTEAFF
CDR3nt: TGTGCCAGCAGTTCAGGGATGGGCACTGAAGCTTTCTTT

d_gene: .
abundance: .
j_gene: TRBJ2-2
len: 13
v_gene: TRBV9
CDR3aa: CASSVAGVGELFF
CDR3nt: TGTGCCAGCAGCGTAGCAGGGGTCGGGGAGCTGTTTTTT

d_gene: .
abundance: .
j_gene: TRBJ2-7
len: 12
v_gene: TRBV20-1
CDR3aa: CSALGQLYEQYF
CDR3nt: TGCAGTGCTCTTGGACAGCTCTACGAGCAGTACTTC

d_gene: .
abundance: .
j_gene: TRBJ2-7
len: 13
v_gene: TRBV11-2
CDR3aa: CASRSEWSYEQYF
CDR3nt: TGTGCCAGCAGATCAGAGTGGTCCTACGAGCAGTACTTC

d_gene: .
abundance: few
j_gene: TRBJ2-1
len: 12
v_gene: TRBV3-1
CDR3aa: CASSQDWRGQFF
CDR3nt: TGTGCCAGCAGCCAAGATTGGCGGGGGCAGTTCTTC

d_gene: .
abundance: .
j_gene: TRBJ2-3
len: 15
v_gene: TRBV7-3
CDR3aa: CASSSQQTPGDTQYF
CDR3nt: TGTGCCAGCAGCTCCCAGCAGACCCCCGGGGATACGCAGTATTTT

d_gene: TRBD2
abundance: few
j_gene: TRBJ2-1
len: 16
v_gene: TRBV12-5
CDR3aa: CASGLGLAGVGNEQFF
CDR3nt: TGTGCTAGTGGTTTGGGACTAGCGGGAGTGGGCAATGAGCAGTTCTTC

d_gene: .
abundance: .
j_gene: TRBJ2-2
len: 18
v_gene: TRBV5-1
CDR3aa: CASSLGHLTPKNTGELFF
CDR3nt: TGCGCCAGCAGCCTGGGACACTTAACGCCCAAGAACACCGGGGAGCTGTTTTTT

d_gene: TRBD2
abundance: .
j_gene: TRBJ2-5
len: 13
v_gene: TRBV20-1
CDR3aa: CSPIAGGKETQYF
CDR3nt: TGCAGTCCGATAGCGGGCGGAAAAGAGACCCAGTACTTC

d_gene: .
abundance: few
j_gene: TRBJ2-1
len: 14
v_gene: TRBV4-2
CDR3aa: CASSLMGGVNEQFF
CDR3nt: TGTGCCAGCAGCCTCATGGGGGGCGTCAATGAGCAGTTCTTC

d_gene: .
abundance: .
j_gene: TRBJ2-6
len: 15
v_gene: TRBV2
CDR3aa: CASKGGLSGANVLTF
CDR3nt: TGTGCCAGCAAGGGGGGGCTCTCTGGGGCCAACGTCCTGACTTTC

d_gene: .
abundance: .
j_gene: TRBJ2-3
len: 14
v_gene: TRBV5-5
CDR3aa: CASSLPQGGDTQYF
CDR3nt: TGTGCCAGCAGCTTGCCCCAGGGAGGTGATACGCAGTATTTT

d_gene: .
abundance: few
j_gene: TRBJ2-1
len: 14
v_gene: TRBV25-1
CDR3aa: CASSEGISGTEQFF
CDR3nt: TGTGCCAGCAGTGAGGGTATATCCGGGACAGAGCAGTTCTTC

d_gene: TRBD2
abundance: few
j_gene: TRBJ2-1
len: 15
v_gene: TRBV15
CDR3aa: CATSRLAGESNEQFF
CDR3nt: TGTGCCACCAGCAGACTAGCGGGAGAGTCCAATGAGCAGTTCTTC

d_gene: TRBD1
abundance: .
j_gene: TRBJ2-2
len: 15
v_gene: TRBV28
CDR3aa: CASSFVGQGTGELFF
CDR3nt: TGTGCCAGCAGTTTTGTGGGACAGGGAACCGGGGAGCTGTTTTTT

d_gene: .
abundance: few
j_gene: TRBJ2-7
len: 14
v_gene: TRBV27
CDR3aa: CASMRTLDIYEQYF
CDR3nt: TGTGCCAGCATGAGGACACTTGATATCTACGAGCAGTACTTC

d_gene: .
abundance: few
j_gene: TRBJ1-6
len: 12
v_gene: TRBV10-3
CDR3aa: CAISEGLAPLHF
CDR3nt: TGTGCCATCAGTGAGGGGTTGGCTCCCCTCCACTTT

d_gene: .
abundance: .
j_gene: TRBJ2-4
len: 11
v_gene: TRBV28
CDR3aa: CATHGGYELYF
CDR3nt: TGTGCCACCCATGGGGGTTACGAGCTGTACTTC

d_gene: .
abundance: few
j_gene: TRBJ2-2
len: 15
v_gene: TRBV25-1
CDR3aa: CASSVRDSDTGELFF
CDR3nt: TGTGCCAGCAGTGTCCGGGACTCCGACACCGGGGAGCTGTTTTTT

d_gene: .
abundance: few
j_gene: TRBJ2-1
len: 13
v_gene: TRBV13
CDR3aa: CASSLGAAGEQFF
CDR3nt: TGTGCCAGCAGCCTGGGGGCGGCCGGCGAGCAGTTCTTC

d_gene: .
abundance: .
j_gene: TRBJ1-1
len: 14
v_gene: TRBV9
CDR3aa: CASSVSTGGAEAFF
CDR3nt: TGTGCCAGCAGCGTGAGCACCGGCGGGGCTGAAGCTTTCTTT